A single sample gave rise to the 25 T cell receptor beta chains below, sequenced in a study of blood T cell repertoires in COVID-19. TCRdb's table, derived via immunoSEQ multiplex PCR, lists solely in-frame clones and lacks some. Here the sample spans 200,000 to 250,000 clones, less than 85% being singletons. Sequenced sample: peripheral blood. These receptors were obtained from a woman aged 80 or older with acute or convalescent COVID-19.

This chain links TRBV6-1 with TRBJ1-5; D ambiguous. Germline loops: CDR1 MNHNS, CDR2 SASEGT. CDR3 length: 15 residues. V gave up 1 base and J gave up 5 bases, with 12 bases separating them. In DNA form, the CDR3 reads TGTGCCAGCAGTGAAGACGGATCAGGTTATCAGCCCCAGCATTTT. Its translation: CASSEDGSGYQPQHF.

The chain is built from TRBV7-2 and TRBJ2-2, with TRBD2 as a possible D gene (6 bases). Trimming left V 2 bases short and J 15 bases short, with 25 bases between. The CDR3 totals 16 residues. CDR1 is SGHTA and CDR2 is FQGNSA in the germline V gene. The CDR3 is CASSLLWGRAFGGMFF. The CDR3, as DNA: TGTGCCAGCAGCTTACTATGGGGCCGGGCGTTCGGAGGGATGTTTTTT.

This sequence joins TRBV5-1 and TRBJ1-1; 7 bases are shared with TRBD1. Germline CDR1 and CDR2: SGHRS and YFSETQ. There are 15 residues in the CDR3. V lost 0 bases and J lost 1; bases outside the gene matches: 3. This chain's CDR3 is CASSLAGQSNTEAFF. The CDR3 DNA is TGCGCCAGCAGCTTGGCGGGACAGTCGAACACTGAAGCTTTCTTT.

This chain uses TRBV12-3 or TRBV12-4 with TRBJ2-7; D unresolved. Trimming shortened V by 3 bases and J by 3 bases, and 6 bases separated the two germline ends. The CDR3 consists of 12 residues. CDR3 nucleotides: TGTGCCAGCAGTTTCTCGGGCTACGAGCAGTACTTC. Protein sequence: CASSFSGYEQYF.

This clone was counted only a few times. This chain links TRBV7-2 with TRBJ1-4, with 8 bases matching TRBD1. The germline V gene has CDR1 SGHTA and CDR2 FQGNSA. Unmatched junction bases numbered 8, after V lost 6 bases and J lost 8 bases. The CDR3 has 14 residues. CDR3 loop: CASSFDRGGEKLFF. The CDR3 DNA reads as TGTGCCAGCAGTTTCGACAGGGGAGGGGAAAAACTGTTTTTT.

V usage is TRBV19 and J usage is TRBJ1-3; 7 positions match TRBD1. V lost 7 bases, J lost 3 bases, and 6 bases stayed unmatched. Germline-derived CDR1 and CDR2 are LNHDA and SQIVND (reference sequence). The CDR3 has 14 amino acids. CDR3 nucleotide sequence: TGTGCCAGTACCATGACAGGGAGTGGAAACACCATATATTTT. Its protein product is CASTMTGSGNTIYF. Supplemented by reference TRBV19 and TRBJ1-3, the full variable domain reads DGGITQSPKYLFRKEGQNVTLSCEQNLNHDAMYWYRQDPGQGLRLIYYSQIVNDFQKGDIAEGYSVSREKKESFPLTVTSAQKNPTAFYLCASTMTGSGNTIYFGEGSWLTVV.

The DNA for the CDR3 is TGTGCCAGTAACACACAGGGTGGAAACATTCAGTACTTC. Its protein product is CASNTQGGNIQYF. The V call is TRBV19, the J call TRBJ2-4; perhaps TRBD1 as D (6 bases). The CDR3 runs 13 residues. Germline V gene lookup returns CDR1 LNHDA and CDR2 SQIVND (reference sequence). V lost 7 bases and J 6 bases, leaving 13 bases between the germline ends.

This clone was detected a few times. The gene calls are TRBV3-1 (or the pseudogene TRBV3-2) and TRBJ2-2, with 9 bases matching TRBD1. The CDR3 totals 15 residues. J was trimmed by 3 bases and V by 5 bases; bases with no gene match: 4. Germline lookup yields CDR1 LGHDT and CDR2 YNNKEL (reference sequence). The DNA for the CDR3 is TGTGCCAGCAGCACCGGGACAGGGTACACCGGGGAGCTGTTTTTT. Protein product: CASSTGTGYTGELFF.

The J gene is TRBJ2-3, the V gene TRBV2; D possibly corresponds to TRBD2 (6 bases). V shed 4 bases and J shed 3 bases, with 14 bases lying between them. This CDR3 region has 15 residues. CDR1 and CDR2 from the germline V gene are SNHLY and FYNNEI. Here the CDR3 DNA reads TGTGCCAGCAGTGGGGGACTCAGATCTACAGATACGCAGTATTTT. It translates to CASSGGLRSTDTQYF.

This chain links TRBV7-9 with TRBJ1-2, with D possibly being TRBD1 (5 bases). Trimming removed 6 bases at V and 5 bases at J, with 10 bases between. This CDR3 region has 12 residues. Germline CDR1 is SEHNR and CDR2 is FQNEAQ (reference sequence). This CDR3 is CASSGRTYGYTF. CDR3 sequence (DNA): TGTGCCAGCAGTGGCAGGACATATGGCTACACCTTC.

The rearrangement joins TRBV7-9 to TRBJ2-2, with 8 bases lining up with TRBD2. This CDR3 spans 13 amino acids. Trimming removed 3 bases from V and 6 bases from J; junction bases left unmatched: 0. Looked up from germline, CDR1 is SEHNR and CDR2 is FQNEAQ (reference sequence). The CDR3 DNA reads TGTGCCAGCAGCTTGGGACTAGCCGGGGAGCTGTTTTTT. It translates to CASSLGLAGELFF.

The chain recombines TRBV10-3 with TRBJ2-7; possible D gene TRBD2, 5 bases. In germline, CDR1 is ENHRY, CDR2 SYGVKD. The V end lost 6 bases, the J end lost 0 bases, and 12 bases lay between the germline ends. This CDR3 contains 14 residues. The CDR3 nucleotides read TGTGCCATCAGACGGTCGGAGGTCTCCTACGAGCAGTACTTC. Its translation is CAIRRSEVSYEQYF.

V and J are TRBV30 and TRBJ1-4, with 8 bases that match TRBD1. With 3 bases clipped from V and 6 bases from J, the junction kept 6 bases outside the gene matches. CDR3 length: 14 amino acids. Germline lookup yields CDR1 GTSNPN and CDR2 SVGIG (reference sequence). The CDR3 coding sequence is TGTGCCTGGAGCGACAGGGGTGGGGATGAAAAACTGTTTTTT. Translation: CAWSDRGGDEKLFF. Combining the CDR3 with reference TRBV30 and TRBJ1-4 gives the whole variable domain SQTIHQWPATLVQPVGSPLSLECTVEGTSNPNLYWYRQAAGRGLQLLFYSVGIGQISSEVPQNLSASRPQDRQFILSSKKLLLSDSGFYLCAWSDRGGDEKLFFGSGTQLSVL.

This chain connects TRBV19 to TRBJ2-5; 11 bases are a match to TRBD1. Germline V gene sequence: CDR1 LNHDA, CDR2 SQIVND (reference sequence). V lost 5 bases, J lost 4 bases, and 9 bases stayed unmatched. The CDR3 totals 16 residues. This CDR3 is CASSSTLDRGRETQYF. DNA for the CDR3: TGTGCCAGTAGTTCAACCCTGGACAGGGGGCGAGAGACCCAGTACTTC. Looking up the rest from reference TRBV19 and TRBJ2-5 gives the full variable domain: DGGITQSPKYLFRKEGQNVTLSCEQNLNHDAMYWYRQDPGQGLRLIYYSQIVNDFQKGDIAEGYSVSREKKESFPLTVTSAQKNPTAFYLCASSSTLDRGRETQYFGPGTRLLVL.

This sequence joins TRBV28 and TRBJ1-5, with TRBD1 identical over 8 bases. Germline trimming cut 6 bases from V and 4 bases from J; bases unmatched to any gene: 5. This CDR3 region has 14 residues. Germline loops: CDR1 MDHEN, CDR2 SYDVKM. Here the CDR3 reads CASSATGENQPQHF. The CDR3 DNA reads as TGTGCCAGCAGCGCGACAGGGGAAAATCAGCCCCAGCATTTT.

The chain links TRBV7-8 to TRBJ2-7, with unresolved D. Deletions cut 10 bases from V and 7 bases from J, with 17 bases between. CDR3 length: 12 amino acids. CDR1 is SGHVS, CDR2 FQNEAQ, per germline. CDR3 nucleotides: TGTGCCACCTCTTTGACGGCGGTGGAGCAGTACTTC. Residues: CATSLTAVEQYF.

The chain joins TRBV10-3 to TRBJ1-2; D unresolved. The V and J ends lost 0 bases and 8 bases respectively, with 13 bases between them. This CDR3 comprises 14 residues. Looked up from germline, CDR1 is ENHRY and CDR2 is SYGVKD. The CDR3 coding sequence is TGTGCCATCAGTGAGTCTCCCCCTTTTGGCGGCTACACCTTC. As protein: CAISESPPFGGYTF.

The sample holds a few counts of this clone. This chain joins TRBV24-1 and TRBJ1-5, with 8 bases that match TRBD1. Germline V gene sequence: CDR1 KGHDR, CDR2 SFDVKD. V lost 9 bases to trimming and J lost 2 bases; unmatched junction nucleotides: 14. This CDR3 spans 17 amino acids. CDR3: CATRTHDRGQGNQPQHF. The CDR3 DNA sequence: TGTGCCACCCGAACCCATGACAGGGGTCAAGGCAATCAGCCCCAGCATTTT.

V is TRBV4-3 and J is TRBJ1-1; the D is unclear. Trimming took 2 bases from V and 3 from J, leaving 10 bases between them. This CDR3 has 14 residues. Germline V gene data show CDR1 as LGHNA and CDR2 as YSLEER. The CDR3 coding sequence is TGCGCCAGCAGCCAACACCAAACATACACTGAAGCTTTCTTT. This translates into CASSQHQTYTEAFF.

This chain connects TRBV6-5 to TRBJ2-2, with D possibly being TRBD2 (5 bases). The CDR3 runs to 14 residues. Germline CDR1 is MNHEY and CDR2 is SVGAGI. Trimming stripped 5 bases from V and 1 base from J, with 8 bases between. The CDR3 is CASSRTVNTGELFF. The DNA of the CDR3 is TGTGCCAGCAGTAGGACTGTGAACACCGGGGAGCTGTTTTTT.

Details on this clone: The sample contains more than one DNA sequence encoding this CDR3. CDR3 DNA: TGTGCCAGCAGTCCCTCATACAACACAGATACGCAGTATTTT. Translating it yields CASSPSYNTDTQYF. This chain connects TRBV27 to TRBJ2-3; D is unresolved. The V gene's germline CDR1 is MNHEY and CDR2 SMNVEV (reference sequence). The CDR3 loop spans 14 amino acids. V lost 5 bases, J lost 2 bases, and 11 bases lay in between.

The chain uses TRBV2 and TRBJ2-3; no firm D call. The CDR3 is 13 residues long. V was pared by 3 bases and J by 11 bases, with 15 bases between. Germline V CDR1 and CDR2: SNHLY, FYNNEI. Here the CDR3 reads CASSDLSGLGQYF. For the CDR3, the DNA is TGTGCCAGCAGTGATCTCTCCGGCCTAGGGCAGTATTTT. Full variable domain (missing parts from reference TRBV2 and TRBJ2-3): EPEVTQTPSHQVTQMGQEVILRCVPISNHLYFYWYRQILGQKVEFLVSFYNNEISEKSEIFDDQFSVERPDGSNFTLKIRSTKLEDSAMYFCASSDLSGLGQYFGPGTRLTVL.

Worth noting for this clone: This CDR3 is also generated by other DNA sequences in the sample. V and J are TRBV7-9 and TRBJ1-1, with a tentative D call TRBD1 (5 bases). Trimming cost V 5 bases and J 1 base, with 8 bases left between them. Germline V gene sequence: CDR1 SEHNR, CDR2 FQNEAQ (reference sequence). The CDR3 totals 13 residues. In DNA, the CDR3 is TGTGCCAGCAGCCTACAGGAGAACACTGAAGCTTTCTTT. Residues: CASSLQENTEAFF.

This chain joins TRBV6-5 and TRBJ1-6; 10 bases agree with TRBD1. J was trimmed by 7 bases and V by 2 bases; bases with no gene match: 5. This CDR3 spans 16 amino acids. Germline V CDR1 and CDR2: MNHEY, SVGAGI. CDR3 nucleotides: TGTGCCAGCAGTTACCAGGGACAGGGGAGGAATTCACCCCTCCACTTT. Its translation: CASSYQGQGRNSPLHF.

The rearrangement links TRBV4-1 to TRBJ1-2; 8 bases align to TRBD1. The CDR3 covers 15 residues. Trimming at V came to 0 bases and at J to 8 bases, leaving 8 bases not matched to a gene. Germline CDR1 and CDR2: MGHRA and YSYEKL. The CDR3: CASSQEYRGIGGYTF. The CDR3 coding sequence is TGCGCCAGCAGCCAAGAGTACAGGGGGATTGGCGGCTACACCTTC.